Many counts were recorded for the clone carrying this T cell receptor beta chain. The data derive from a study of T cells in Graves' hyperthyroidism and ophthalmopathy. TCR beta CDR3 regions were amplified from RNA transcripts. HTBI primers were employed in a first-round RT-PCR of the TCR CDR3. MiXCR, run by TCRdb on the multiplex PCR reads, gives a single entry per CDR3 protein. The sample holds roughly 350,000 distinct CDR3 sequences, roughly 15% seen once. CDR3 length: 13 residues. Between the trimmed V and J ends, which lost 2 bases and 0 bases, there was a span of 5 bases. CDR1 GTSNPN and CDR2 SVGIG come from the germline V gene (reference sequence).

This sequence originates from a woman in her 30s with Graves' ophthalmopathy. Sequencing was carried out using blood. The V and J genes are TRBV30 and TRBJ1-3; D ambiguous. The CDR3 sequence: CAWSLISGNTIYF. CDR3 nucleotide sequence: TGTGCCTGGAGTCTGATCTCTGGAAACACCATATATTTT.